This TCR beta chain was identified in a study of cytomegalovirus exposure and HLA in healthy donors. Comment on this clone: Antigen unknown.

Study-wide results and limits: TCR beta chains numbering more than 150 were designated cytomegalovirus-associated. The study carried out a later analysis of TCR beta sequences. It associated some 15,000 of them with specific HLA alleles at a false discovery rate of 0.05.

The donors (healthy individuals) were bone marrow donors. Vbeta (60) and Jbeta (13) primers were used in the PCR. Here immunoSEQ multiplex PCR was the method, and the copy in TCRdb shows in-frame clones only, minus some. The sample yields 130,000 or so clones, 77% seen once. Germline V gene data show CDR1 as MNHEY and CDR2 as SMNVEV (reference sequence). The ends were cut back, 10 bases at V and 0 bases at J, with 10 bases in the middle. CDR3 size: 12 residues. Sequenced: PBMCs. The chain employs TRBV27 and TRBJ2-7; D gene ambiguous. The receptor comes from a male donor in good health and CMV-seropositive. The CDR3 coding sequence is TGTGCCACCCTAGACCGCTCCTACGAGCAGTACTTC. Protein sequence: CATLDRSYEQYF.